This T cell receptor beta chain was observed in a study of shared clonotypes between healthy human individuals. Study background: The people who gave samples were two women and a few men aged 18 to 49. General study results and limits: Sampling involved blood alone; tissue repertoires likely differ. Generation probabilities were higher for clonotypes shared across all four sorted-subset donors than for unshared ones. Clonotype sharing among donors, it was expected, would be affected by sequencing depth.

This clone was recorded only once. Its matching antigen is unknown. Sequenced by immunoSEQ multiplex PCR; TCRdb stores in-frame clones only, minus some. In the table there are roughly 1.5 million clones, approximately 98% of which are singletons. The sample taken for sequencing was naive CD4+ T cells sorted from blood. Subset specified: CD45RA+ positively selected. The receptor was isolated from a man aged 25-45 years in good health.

CDR3 residues: CASSRSSGSRTSYEQYF. The CDR3 coding sequence is TGTGCCAGTAGTAGATCTAGCGGGAGCAGGACCTCCTACGAGCAGTACTTC. The genes are TRBV19 and TRBJ2-7, with 10 bases aligning to TRBD2. CDR3 length equals 17 residues. CDR1 is LNHDA and CDR2 is SQIVND in the germline V gene (reference sequence). V lost 4 bases to trimming and J lost 0 bases; unmatched junction nucleotides: 9.